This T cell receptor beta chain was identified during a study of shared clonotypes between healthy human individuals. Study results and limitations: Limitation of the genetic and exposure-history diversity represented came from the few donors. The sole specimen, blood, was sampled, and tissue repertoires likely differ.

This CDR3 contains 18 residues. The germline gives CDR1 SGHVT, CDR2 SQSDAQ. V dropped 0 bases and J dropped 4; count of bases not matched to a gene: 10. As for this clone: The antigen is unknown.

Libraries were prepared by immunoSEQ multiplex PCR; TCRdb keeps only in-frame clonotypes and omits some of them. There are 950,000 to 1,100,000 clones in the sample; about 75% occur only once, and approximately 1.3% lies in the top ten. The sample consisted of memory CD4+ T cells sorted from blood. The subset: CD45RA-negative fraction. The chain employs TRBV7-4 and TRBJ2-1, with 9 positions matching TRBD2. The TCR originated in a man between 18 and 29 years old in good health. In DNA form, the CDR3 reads TGTGCCAGCAGCTTAGCTAGCGGGAGACCCCGGGGGTACAATGAGCAGTTCTTC. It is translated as CASSLASGRPRGYNEQFF.